This section outlines one T cell receptor beta chain sequence together with its context. Clones were read by immunoSEQ multiplex PCR, and TCRdb kept only the in-frame ones, dropping some. The table records roughly 60,000 clones, roughly four fifths of them present only once. The CDR3 covers 11 residues. Trimming stripped 4 bases from V and 9 bases from J, with 9 bases between. Germline CDR1 and CDR2: SGHDN and FVKESK. This specimen belongs to a study of blood T cell repertoires in COVID-19. Source material: peripheral blood. V gene TRBV14 combines with J gene TRBJ1-1; D not certain. The receptor was isolated from a man in his 60s with acute or convalescent COVID-19. CDR3 in DNA: TGTGCCAGCAGCCCCACAGTTAAAGCTTTCTTT. Its protein is CASSPTVKAFF.